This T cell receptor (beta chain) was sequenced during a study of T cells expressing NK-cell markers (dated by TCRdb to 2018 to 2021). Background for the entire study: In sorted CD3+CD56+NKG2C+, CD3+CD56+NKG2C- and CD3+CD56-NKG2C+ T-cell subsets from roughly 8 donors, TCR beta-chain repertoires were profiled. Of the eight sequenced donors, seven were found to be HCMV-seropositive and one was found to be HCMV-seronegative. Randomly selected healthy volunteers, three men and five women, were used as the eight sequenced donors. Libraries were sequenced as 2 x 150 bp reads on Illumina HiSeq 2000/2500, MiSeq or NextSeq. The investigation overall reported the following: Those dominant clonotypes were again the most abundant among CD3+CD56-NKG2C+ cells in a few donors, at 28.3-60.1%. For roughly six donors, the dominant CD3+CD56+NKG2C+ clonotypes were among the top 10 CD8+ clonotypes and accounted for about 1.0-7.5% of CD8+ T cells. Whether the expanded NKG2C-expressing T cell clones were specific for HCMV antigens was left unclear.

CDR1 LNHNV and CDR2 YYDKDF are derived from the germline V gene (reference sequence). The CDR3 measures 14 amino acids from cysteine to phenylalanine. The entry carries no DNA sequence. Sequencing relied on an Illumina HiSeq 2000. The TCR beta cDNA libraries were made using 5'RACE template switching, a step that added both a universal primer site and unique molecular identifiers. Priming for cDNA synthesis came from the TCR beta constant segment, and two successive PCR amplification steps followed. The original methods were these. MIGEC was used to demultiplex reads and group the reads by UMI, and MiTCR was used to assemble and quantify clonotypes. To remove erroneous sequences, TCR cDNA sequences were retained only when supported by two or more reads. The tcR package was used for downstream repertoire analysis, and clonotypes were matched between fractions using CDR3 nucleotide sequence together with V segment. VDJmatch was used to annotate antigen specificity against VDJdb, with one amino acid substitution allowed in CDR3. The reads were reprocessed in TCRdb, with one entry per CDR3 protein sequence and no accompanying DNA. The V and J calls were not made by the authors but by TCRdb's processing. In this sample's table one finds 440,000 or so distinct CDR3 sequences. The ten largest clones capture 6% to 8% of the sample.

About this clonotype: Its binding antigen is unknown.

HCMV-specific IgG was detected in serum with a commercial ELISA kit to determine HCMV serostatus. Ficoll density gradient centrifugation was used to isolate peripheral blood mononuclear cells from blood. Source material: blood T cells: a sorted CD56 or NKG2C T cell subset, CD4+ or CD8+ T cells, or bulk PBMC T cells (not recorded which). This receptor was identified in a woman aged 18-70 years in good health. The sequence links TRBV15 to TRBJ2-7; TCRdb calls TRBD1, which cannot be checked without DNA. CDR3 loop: CATSPGTGLYEQYF. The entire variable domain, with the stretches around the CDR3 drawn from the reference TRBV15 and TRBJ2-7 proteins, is DAMVIQNPRYQVTQFGKPVTLSCSQTLNHNVMYWYQQKSSQAPKLLFHYYDKDFNNEADTPDNFQSRRPNTSFCFLDIRSPGLGDTAMYLCATSPGTGLYEQYFGPGTRLTVT.